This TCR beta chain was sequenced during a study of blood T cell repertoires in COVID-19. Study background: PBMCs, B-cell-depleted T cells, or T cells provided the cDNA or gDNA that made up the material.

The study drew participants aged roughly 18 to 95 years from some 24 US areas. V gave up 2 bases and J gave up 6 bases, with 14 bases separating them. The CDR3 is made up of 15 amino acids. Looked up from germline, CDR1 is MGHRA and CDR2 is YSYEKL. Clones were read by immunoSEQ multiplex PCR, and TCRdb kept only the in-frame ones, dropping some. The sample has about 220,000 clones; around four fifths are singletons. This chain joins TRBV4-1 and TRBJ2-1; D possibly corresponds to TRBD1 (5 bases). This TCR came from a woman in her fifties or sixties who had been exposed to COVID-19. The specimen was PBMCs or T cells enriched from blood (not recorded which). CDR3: CASSQPRTRPNEQFF. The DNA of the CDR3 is TGCGCCAGCAGCCAACCACGGACAAGGCCCAATGAGCAGTTCTTC.